This passage covers 23 T cell receptor beta chains from one sample sequenced in a study of blood T cell repertoires in COVID-19. Produced via immunoSEQ multiplex PCR; TCRdb's table is partial and in-frame only. The profile shows 150,000 to 200,000 clones, just under 85% of them singletons. Sequenced input: peripheral blood. These receptors originate from a man aged 55 to 70 with COVID-19, enrolled during active disease.

This chain connects TRBV19 to TRBJ2-1; D remains ambiguous. The length of the CDR3 is 15 residues. Trimming shortened V by 0 bases and J by 0 bases, and 6 bases separated the two germline ends. Germline CDR1 LNHDA, CDR2 SQIVND (reference sequence). The CDR3 loop reads CASSIDESSYNEQFF. The CDR3 region has the DNA TGTGCCAGTAGTATAGATGAGAGCTCCTACAATGAGCAGTTCTTC.

This clone came up once. The chain uses TRBV7-9 and TRBJ1-2; possible D gene TRBD1, 5 bases. CDR1 is SEHNR and CDR2 is FQNEAQ in the germline V gene (reference sequence). V was trimmed by 2 bases and J by 2 bases, leaving 12 bases between them. The CDR3 has 15 residues. The CDR3 sequence: CASSLIVGQNYGYTF. CDR3 DNA: TGTGCCAGCAGCTTAATCGTGGGGCAGAACTATGGCTACACCTTC.

V gene TRBV6-4 combines with J gene TRBJ2-2; a possible D gene is TRBD2 (6 bases). The CDR3 has 13 amino acids. Germline assignment: CDR1 MRHNA and CDR2 SNTAGT. V was cut by 4 bases and J by 3 bases, with 6 bases left in between. The CDR3 sequence is CASSGDYTGELFF. DNA of the CDR3: TGTGCCAGCAGTGGGGACTACACCGGGGAGCTGTTTTTT.

The chain combines TRBV29-1 with TRBJ1-2, with D uncertain. This CDR3 comprises 14 residues. Germline assignment: CDR1 SQVTM and CDR2 ANQGSEA. V was shortened by 0 bases and J by 6 bases, with 14 bases between the two germline ends. CDR3 region: CSVEERYDWNGYTF. The DNA for the CDR3 is TGCAGCGTTGAAGAAAGATACGACTGGAATGGCTACACCTTC.

The chain combines TRBV5-4 with TRBJ2-1; TRBD2 agrees at 12 bases. V gave up 4 bases and J gave up 8 bases; unmatched junction bases: 13. Germline V gives CDR1 SGHNT, CDR2 YYREEE (reference sequence). This CDR3 contains 17 residues. The CDR3 sequence: CASSLRTSGALFDEQFF. Here the CDR3 DNA reads TGTGCCAGCAGCCTCCGGACTAGCGGGGCCCTGTTTGATGAGCAGTTCTTC.

V is TRBV10-3 and J is TRBJ2-5; D possibly corresponds to TRBD2 (6 bases). Germline lookup yields CDR1 ENHRY and CDR2 SYGVKD. The CDR3 loop spans 16 amino acids. The V gene lost 0 bases and the J gene lost 5 bases, with 16 bases spanning the gap. As DNA, the CDR3 is TGTGCCATCAGTGAGTCGATGTGGGAGGATTGGGAGACCCAGTACTTC. It is translated as CAISESMWEDWETQYF.

The chain has TRBV3-1 (or the pseudogene TRBV3-2) and TRBJ2-6, with D maybe TRBD1 (5 bases). The V gene's germline CDR1 is LGHDT and CDR2 YNNKEL (reference sequence). This CDR3 has 16 residues. Trimming shortened V by 4 bases and J by 0 bases, and 10 bases separated the two germline ends. The CDR3 spells CASSPRQFSGANVLTF. The DNA of the CDR3 is TGTGCCAGCAGCCCCCGACAGTTCTCTGGGGCCAACGTCCTGACTTTC.

The chain couples TRBV11-2 to TRBJ2-3; 10 bases are shared with TRBD1. CDR3 length: 15 amino acids. The germline V gene encodes CDR1 SGHAT and CDR2 FQNNGV. Trimming at V came to 5 bases and at J to 1 base, leaving 3 bases not matched to a gene. CDR3 in DNA: TGTGCCAGCAGCGCGACAGGGGGCGGCACAGATACGCAGTATTTT. Translated: CASSATGGGTDTQYF.

V usage is TRBV11-2 and J usage is TRBJ2-2; D perhaps matches TRBD2 (5 bases). The germline V gene has CDR1 SGHAT and CDR2 FQNNGV. V was trimmed by 1 base and J by 8 bases, leaving 14 bases between them. This CDR3 has 15 residues. The CDR3 sequence is CASSLGGGKGGELFF. In DNA, the CDR3 is TGTGCCAGCAGCTTAGGCGGAGGCAAGGGAGGGGAGCTGTTTTTT.

A single count supports this clone. The chain is built from TRBV12-3 or TRBV12-4 and TRBJ1-2; 10 nucleotides match TRBD1. The CDR3 sequence is 13 residues long. Trimming took 5 bases from V and 6 from J; bases not matched to a gene: 3. Written as DNA, the CDR3 is TGTGCCAGCAGTAAAGGGACAGGGGATGGCTACACCTTC. Translating it yields CASSKGTGDGYTF.

J is TRBJ2-7 and V is TRBV27, with 8 bases aligning to TRBD2. Trimming at V came to 3 bases and at J to 0 bases, leaving 4 bases not matched to a gene. The CDR3 consists of 15 residues. CDR1 is MNHEY, CDR2 SMNVEV, per germline (reference sequence). The CDR3 sequence: CASSFLRGDSYEQYF. The CDR3 region has the DNA TGTGCCAGCAGTTTTCTGCGGGGGGACTCCTACGAGCAGTACTTC.

The chain uses TRBV10-3 and TRBJ1-4; 7 positions match TRBD1. The V gene end was trimmed by 6 bases and the J gene end by 5 bases; junction bases not matched to a gene: 6. Germline loops: CDR1 ENHRY, CDR2 SYGVKD. The CDR3 contains 14 residues. CDR3 region: CAIRRDSQNEKLFF. The CDR3, as DNA: TGTGCCATCAGAAGGGACAGCCAAAATGAAAAACTGTTTTTT.

The chain has TRBV5-1 and TRBJ2-5; D gene ambiguous. V was shortened by 0 bases and J by 5 bases, with 11 bases between the two germline ends. The CDR3 contains 14 residues. Per germline, CDR1 SGHRS and CDR2 YFSETQ. The CDR3, as DNA: TGCGCCAGCAGCTTGGATCACCGAGCGGAGACCCAGTACTTC. Amino acids: CASSLDHRAETQYF.

The chain employs TRBV15 and TRBJ2-1; D is perhaps TRBD2 (5 bases). Trimming took 3 bases from V and 2 from J, leaving 11 bases between them. CDR3 length: 15 residues. Germline CDR1 is LNHNV and CDR2 is YYDKDF (reference sequence). This chain's CDR3 is CATSRDSDPYNEQFF. The CDR3 region has the DNA TGTGCCACCAGCAGGGACTCAGACCCCTACAATGAGCAGTTCTTC. Full variable domain (missing parts from reference TRBV15 and TRBJ2-1): DAMVIQNPRYQVTQFGKPVTLSCSQTLNHNVMYWYQQKSSQAPKLLFHYYDKDFNNEADTPDNFQSRRPNTSFCFLDIRSPGLGDTAMYLCATSRDSDPYNEQFFGPGTRLTVL.

The chain uses TRBV3-1 (or the pseudogene TRBV3-2) and TRBJ2-1, with D unclear. The CDR3 length is 14 residues. With 1 base removed from V and 2 bases from J, the gap between germline ends came to 6 bases. Germline V gives CDR1 LGHDT, CDR2 YNNKEL (reference sequence). DNA of the CDR3: TGTGCCAGCAGCCAAGTCCGAGCCTACAATGAGCAGTTCTTC. This gives the protein CASSQVRAYNEQFF.

V is TRBV10-3 and J is TRBJ1-5; maybe TRBD1 (5 bases). V was trimmed by 2 bases and J by 5 bases, leaving 13 bases between them. CDR1 and CDR2 (germline): ENHRY, SYGVKD. The CDR3 has 15 amino acids. CDR3 coding DNA: TGTGCCATCAGTGAGGGGTTAGGGGCCCATCAGCCCCAGCATTTT. Encoded protein: CAISEGLGAHQPQHF.

This chain links TRBV18 with TRBJ2-5, with 14 bases matching TRBD2. The CDR3 has 18 amino acids. Germline V lookup: CDR1 KGHSH, CDR2 LQKENI. The junction had 8 bases not matched to a gene; V was cut back by 0 bases and J by 5 bases. CDR3 DNA: TGTGCCAGCTCACCACCTCGGGGGACTAGCGGGAGTACGGAGACCCAGTACTTC. This translates into CASSPPRGTSGSTETQYF. Full variable domain (missing parts from reference TRBV18 and TRBJ2-5): NAGVMQNPRHLVRRRGQEARLRCSPMKGHSHVYWYRQLPEEGLKFMVYLQKENIIDESGMPKERFSAEFPKEGPSILRIQQVVRGDSAAYFCASSPPRGTSGSTETQYFGPGTRLLVL.

The chain is built from TRBV2 and TRBJ1-4, with TRBD1 as a possible D gene (6 bases). V was cut by 7 bases and J by 7 bases, with 16 bases left in between. The CDR3 loop spans 14 amino acids. Germline V gene sequence: CDR1 SNHLY, CDR2 FYNNEI. The CDR3 is CASNNGGSVEKLFF. CDR3 coding DNA: TGTGCCAGCAATAATGGGGGCTCGGTTGAAAAACTGTTTTTT.

The CDR3 loop is CSLGQDMNTEAFF. In DNA, the CDR3 is TGCAGCCTGGGGCAGGACATGAACACTGAAGCTTTCTTT. The V call is TRBV29-1, the J call TRBJ1-1; a weak D match, TRBD1 (5 bases). In germline, CDR1 is SQVTM, CDR2 ANQGSEA. V lost 8 bases to trimming and J lost 0 bases, with 13 bases between them. This CDR3 has 13 amino acids.

This clone came up once. The chain is built from TRBV5-1 and TRBJ2-2; a possible D gene is TRBD2 (7 bases). Germline CDR1 is SGHRS and CDR2 is YFSETQ. The ends were cut back, 1 base at V and 0 bases at J, with 16 bases in the middle. The CDR3 consists of 18 residues. The CDR3 DNA reads as TGCGCCAGCAGCTTGACCCCCGCGGGGGCCTCGAACACCGGGGAGCTGTTTTTT. This translates into CASSLTPAGASNTGELFF.

V is TRBV4-1 and J is TRBJ1-2; D may be TRBD1 (6 bases). Germline loops: CDR1 MGHRA, CDR2 YSYEKL. The CDR3 extends over 15 amino acids. The ends were cut back, 1 base at V and 2 bases at J, with 11 bases in the middle. Here the CDR3 reads CASSQVNRENYGYTF. CDR3 sequence (DNA): TGCGCCAGCAGCCAAGTTAACAGGGAGAACTATGGCTACACCTTC.

The chain links TRBV7-3 to TRBJ2-7, with D perhaps matching TRBD1 (6 bases). The germline CDR1 and CDR2 sequences are SGHTA and FQGTGA. There are 12 residues in the CDR3. Trimming removed 6 bases at V and 4 bases at J, with 10 bases between. CDR3 residues: CASRSTGYEQYF. Written as DNA, the CDR3 is TGTGCCAGCAGGTCCACAGGGTACGAGCAGTACTTC.

This chain uses TRBV7-3 with TRBJ2-1; TRBD2 aligns across 8 bases. CDR3 length: 17 residues. Per the germline V gene, CDR1 is SGHTA and CDR2 is FQGTGA. With 3 bases clipped from V and 4 bases from J, the junction kept 11 bases outside the gene matches. The CDR3 DNA reads TGTGCCAGCAGCTTTGGTGCGGGAGGACCATTATACAATGAGCAGTTCTTC. Its translation: CASSFGAGGPLYNEQFF. The variable domain in full, with the rest retrieved from reference TRBV7-3 and TRBJ2-1, is GAGVSQTPSNKVTEKGKYVELRCDPISGHTALYWYRQSLGQGPEFLIYFQGTGAADDSGLPNDRFFAVRPEGSVSTLKIQRTERGDSAVYLCASSFGAGGPLYNEQFFGPGTRLTVL.